This TCR beta chain was recovered during a study of radiation and T cells in renal cell carcinoma. Overall study results and limits: In blood, top tumor clones expanded by 2 weeks, shrinking by 4. Without pretreatment biopsies, baseline tumor clonotype presence was undetermined.

Indicated time point: blood 4 weeks post-SBRT, at nephrectomy. Treatment: 15 Gy SBRT to primary tumor, nephrectomy 4 weeks later. After SBRT, blood was collected at 2 and 4 weeks, plus baseline. On this clone itself: The antigen is undetermined.

This table comes from immunoSEQ multiplex PCR, and its TCRdb copy is limited to in-frame clones, with some not included. The data contain about 86,000 clones, roughly 80% of them singletons. This TCR was sampled from a man between 45 and 60 years old with renal cell carcinoma. Sequenced here: blood, sampled from a patient whose treatment included radiotherapy and nephrectomy.

For the CDR3, the DNA is TGTGCCAGCAGTTTAAGTGAGGGGAAGGCTTTCTTT. Translated: CASSLSEGKAFF. This chain joins TRBV27 and TRBJ1-1, with a weak D call TRBD1 (5 bases). CDR3 size: 12 residues. V gave up 2 bases and J gave up 11 bases, with 12 bases separating them. Germline V CDR1 and CDR2: MNHEY, SMNVEV (reference sequence).